The T cell receptor (beta chain) under discussion was sequenced for a study of blood T cell repertoires in COVID-19 (dated by TCRdb to between 2020 and 2021). The study in broad terms: Samples from collaborators originated in the United States, Italy and Spain and spanned both the acute and convalescent phases of COVID-19. The prospective study material was composed of cDNA or gDNA derived from T cells, B-cell-depleted T cells, or PBMCs. Deeply sampled blood TCRbeta repertoires from subjects exposed to, actively infected with, or recovered from COVID-19 were included in the dataset. The repertoires were made available in a free public database intended to serve as a resource for research on the immune response to SARS-CoV-2. Samples came from the ongoing ImmuneRACE study (first 160 participants) plus 1,254 subjects from 6 global collaborators. Nearly every sample came with metadata listing a de-identified subject ID, COVID-19 status, age in years and sex. HLA class I and class II types, where available, came from metadata supplied by the sample provider rather than from assay-based typing.

Results and caveats for the whole study, not just this receptor: Clinical and demographic metadata were provided uncurated, with the amount varying by source and participant.

TCRbeta CDR3 regions were amplified from genomic DNA by means of the immunoSEQ Assay, a bias-controlled multiplex PCR. Processing in the source paper ran as follows. Within the assay, amplification of reference gene primers was used to estimate how many nucleated cells each sample contained. To quantify the absolute abundance of each unique TCRbeta CDR3 rearrangement, sequence reads were collapsed and filtered. For each sample, productive Simpson clonality was calculated as the square root of Simpson's diversity index across productive rearrangements. Entries here come from immuneACCESS through TCRdb and include only in-frame sequences with V and J called. Some clones fail to appear in such tables; in the studies checked, an unresolved V gene covers under half of the shortfall, and the cause of the remainder is unknown. V and J calls and clone size are those listed in that table; D and trimming were worked out from the DNA. The sample includes 89,000 or so clones, with around 86% observed a single time. Together, the top ten hold 7% to 9% of the sample.

Whole blood was collected in K2EDTA tubes by collaborating institutions according to the institutions' own protocols. Collaborator samples were shipped for TCRbeta analysis as frozen whole blood, isolated PBMCs, or DNA extracted from either sample type. To note about this clone: No antigen is known for it. No per-base quality is available; no much larger clone lies one base away.

The CDR3 holds 18 amino acids from the cysteine to the phenylalanine. Only the CDR3 part of the read is kept: 54 bases, read in frame from the first base. V is cut back by 0 bases and J by 2 bases, with 8 bases in the junction unmatched. Based on the germline V gene, the CDR1 and CDR2 sequences are LGHNA and YSLEER. The rearranged chain carries TRBV4-3 and TRBJ2-1; TRBD2 aligns with 9 central bases. Sequencing input: peripheral blood. The receptor was derived from a man aged 50-60 years with active COVID-19. The nucleotide sequence is given as TGCGCCAGCAGCCAAGATCCCCTGGGACTAGCCCCCTACAATGAGCAGTTCTTC. It is translated as CASSQDPLGLAPYNEQFF.